These T cell receptor beta chains were read from a single sample in a study of T cell changes during pregnancy in multiple sclerosis. Only in-frame clones appear in the TCRdb table, and some are missing; sequencing was by immunoSEQ multiplex PCR. This table has 90,000 to 100,000 clones, about 92% appearing once. Here the sequenced sample was peripheral blood, taken in the first trimester of pregnancy. The receptors originated from a female donor with multiple sclerosis, enrolled in a pregnancy study. Each CDR3 is given with its conserved first and last residue. The D gene is left open where the match is weak. Clone size is given for some rows only: seen once, a few or many times, or a class if the clone is expanded.

D gene,V gene,J gene,clone size,CDR3 DNA,CDR3 protein
TRBD1,TRBV28,TRBJ1-2,.,TGTGCCAGTAAGACAGGGGGCTCTGGCTACACCTTC,CASKTGGSGYTF
TRBD1,TRBV5-1,TRBJ1-1,.,TGCGCCAGCAGCTTGGAACAGGGGGGAGAAGCTTTCTTT,CASSLEQGGEAFF
TRBD1,TRBV7-6,TRBJ2-7,.,TGTGCCAGCAGCTTCCTCGGACAGGGGGCGCGGGAGCAGTACTTC,CASSFLGQGAREQYF
TRBD1,TRBV19,TRBJ1-5,.,TGTGCCAGCCGACAGACAGGGATCGCACAGCCCCAGCATTTT,CASRQTGIAQPQHF
TRBD2,TRBV29-1,TRBJ2-1,.,TGCAGCGGAAGACTAGCGGGAAGGAATGAGCAGTTCTTC,CSGRLAGRNEQFF
.,TRBV7-9,TRBJ1-1,.,TGTGCCAGCAGAGAATGGGACTTGAACACTGAAGCTTTCTTT,CASREWDLNTEAFF
.,TRBV9,TRBJ1-1,.,TGTGCCAGCAGCGTAGTTCCCACAGGGAGGGAGTCTGAAGCTTTCTTT,CASSVVPTGRESEAFF
TRBD1,TRBV30,TRBJ1-2,.,TGTGCCTGGAGTACTGACAGGGTGACCTATGGCTACACCTTC,CAWSTDRVTYGYTF
.,TRBV5-5,TRBJ2-1,.,TGTGCCAGCAGCTTGTTTCAGGGGTCGGGGAATGAGCAGTTCTTC,CASSLFQGSGNEQFF
.,TRBV30,TRBJ1-5,.,TGTGCCTGGAGTGTATGGGCAGGGATGGTCAATCAGCCCCAGCATTTT,CAWSVWAGMVNQPQHF
.,TRBV29-1,TRBJ1-1,.,TGCAGCGTGGGGCAGGGCCCCCACACTGAAGCTTTCTTT,CSVGQGPHTEAFF
.,TRBV2,TRBJ2-7,.,TGTGCCAGCGAGGGCCTTGGCGGGAAATCCTACGAGCAGTACTTC,CASEGLGGKSYEQYF
.,TRBV6-6,TRBJ1-1,.,TGTGCCAGCGGAGGGCGGAACACTGAAGCTTTCTTT,CASGGRNTEAFF
TRBD1,TRBV7-2,TRBJ1-4,.,TGTGCCAGCGCGGACAGGGGGCTTGAAAAACTGTTTTTT,CASADRGLEKLFF
.,TRBV11-1,TRBJ2-1,.,TGTGCCAGCAGCTTAAATAAATGGGCTACTTCCTACAATGAGCAGTTCTTC,CASSLNKWATSYNEQFF
.,TRBV27,TRBJ2-1,.,TGTGCCAGCAGTTTAAGGGGCGATGAGCAGTTCTTC,CASSLRGDEQFF
.,TRBV7-9,TRBJ2-5,.,TGTGCCAGCAGCTTAGCACTAGGTGACCAAGAGACCCAGTACTTC,CASSLALGDQETQYF
.,TRBV6-5,TRBJ2-7,.,TGTGCCAGCAGTTATTCGGGCAGGGGCAATACCTACGAGCAGTACTTC,CASSYSGRGNTYEQYF
TRBD2,TRBV15,TRBJ2-3,few,TGTGCCACCAGCAGAGATCGGGGGGCAGATACGCAGTATTTT,CATSRDRGADTQYF
.,TRBV6-5,TRBJ2-2,.,TGTGCCAGCAGCAGGGAGGTACCGAACACCGGGGAGCTGTTTTTT,CASSREVPNTGELFF
TRBD1,TRBV7-9,TRBJ1-1,.,TGTGCCAGCAGCTCCGGGACAGAGACGTCCTCTGAAGCTTTCTTT,CASSSGTETSSEAFF
TRBD2,TRBV6-1,TRBJ2-7,.,TGTGCCAGCAGAGAAGGACTAGTCTACGAGCAGTACTTC,CASREGLVYEQYF
.,TRBV19,TRBJ2-7,.,TGTGCCAGTAGTATAGGACAAGACTACGAGCAGTACTTC,CASSIGQDYEQYF
TRBD1,TRBV18,TRBJ2-3,.,TGTGCCAGCTCACGCACGGATACAGGGGGCAACACAGATACGCAGTATTTT,CASSRTDTGGNTDTQYF
TRBD2,TRBV7-6,TRBJ2-7,.,TGTGCCAGCAGCTTAGCGGGGGGGTTCACCTACGAGCAGTACTTC,CASSLAGGFTYEQYF
TRBD1,TRBV19,TRBJ1-1,.,TGTGCCAGTAGTATCGGTTCGACAGGGGGAAGGACTGAAGCTTTCTTT,CASSIGSTGGRTEAFF
.,TRBV7-2,TRBJ1-4,.,TGTGCCAGCAGCCGGGATATTCAAGCAACTAATGAAAAACTGTTTTTT,CASSRDIQATNEKLFF
.,TRBV25-1,TRBJ2-5,.,TGTGCCAGCAGTGAAATGCGGGGCCTGCAAGAGACCCAGTACTTC,CASSEMRGLQETQYF
TRBD2,TRBV5-1,TRBJ2-2,.,TGCGCCAGCAGGAGTCGAGCGGGAGGCGCCGGGGAGCTGTTTTTT,CASRSRAGGAGELFF
.,TRBV10-3,TRBJ1-1,few,TGTGCCATCAGTGACGAGAATTTTGAAGCTTTCTTT,CAISDENFEAFF
.,TRBV29-1,TRBJ2-1,.,TGCAGCGTTGGAGATCCGGTCAATGAGCAGTTCTTC,CSVGDPVNEQFF
.,TRBV13,TRBJ1-1,.,TGTGCCAGCAGCTTAGGCCTGGCAGGGCCAGACACTGAAGCTTTCTTT,CASSLGLAGPDTEAFF